A selection of T cell receptor beta chains follows, all from one sample in a study of neurological immune-mediated disorders. TCRdb fed the 5' RACE reads into MiXCR, producing one record per CDR3 protein. The sample contains 40,000 to 60,000 distinct CDR3 sequences, about 3% of which appear only once. Source material: PBMCs. Every receptor here comes from a man in his forties or fifties with multiple sclerosis. Each CDR3 is given with its conserved first and last residue. The D gene is left open where the match is weak. The listing skips clone size in some rows; elsewhere it reads once, few, many or a size class.

abundance: many
v_gene: TRBV12-3/TRBV12-4
j_gene: TRBJ2-3
d_gene: TRBD2
CDR3aa: CASRPSGGVDTQYF
CDR3nt: TGTGCCAGCAGACCAAGCGGGGGGGTAGATACGCAGTATTTT

abundance: few
v_gene: TRBV4-1
j_gene: TRBJ1-2
d_gene: .
CDR3aa: CASSQESDGYTF
CDR3nt: TGCGCCAGCAGCCAAGAGTCGGATGGCTACACCTTC

abundance: many
v_gene: TRBV29-1
j_gene: TRBJ2-1
d_gene: .
CDR3aa: CSVDDRRYNEQFF
CDR3nt: TGCAGCGTTGATGACAGGCGATACAATGAGCAGTTCTTC

abundance: few
v_gene: TRBV5-1
j_gene: TRBJ1-6
d_gene: TRBD1
CDR3aa: CASRPPGGSPLNF
CDR3nt: TGCGCCAGCAGACCCCCAGGGGGTTCACCCCTCAACTTT

abundance: many
v_gene: TRBV13
j_gene: TRBJ2-7
d_gene: TRBD1
CDR3aa: CASSTGQGRAYEQYF
CDR3nt: TGTGCCAGCAGCACGGGACAGGGGAGGGCCTACGAGCAGTACTTC

abundance: .
v_gene: TRBV20-1
j_gene: TRBJ2-3
d_gene: TRBD2
CDR3aa: CSARDEVAGGRTDTQYF
CDR3nt: TGCAGTGCTAGAGATGAGGTAGCGGGGGGGCGGACAGATACGCAGTATTTT

abundance: many
v_gene: TRBV20-1
j_gene: TRBJ1-5
d_gene: .
CDR3aa: CSARVGVGNQPQHF
CDR3nt: TGCAGTGCTAGAGTTGGGGTGGGCAATCAGCCCCAGCATTTT

abundance: many
v_gene: TRBV20-1
j_gene: TRBJ1-2
d_gene: TRBD1
CDR3aa: CSAPLSGTGYGYTF
CDR3nt: TGCAGTGCGCCACTATCCGGGACAGGCTATGGCTACACCTTC

abundance: many
v_gene: TRBV12-3/TRBV12-4
j_gene: TRBJ1-3
d_gene: .
CDR3aa: CASSLNGAGSNTIYF
CDR3nt: TGTGCCAGCAGTTTAAACGGAGCGGGGTCAAACACCATATATTTT

abundance: many
v_gene: TRBV11-2
j_gene: TRBJ2-3
d_gene: .
CDR3aa: CASSLGAGLTDTQYF
CDR3nt: TGTGCCAGCAGCTTAGGGGCAGGCCTTACAGATACGCAGTATTTT

abundance: few
v_gene: TRBV20-1
j_gene: TRBJ1-5
d_gene: .
CDR3aa: CSARSPGKYQPQHF
CDR3nt: TGCAGTGCTAGGAGCCCAGGGAAATATCAGCCCCAGCATTTT

abundance: many
v_gene: TRBV2
j_gene: TRBJ2-1
d_gene: .
CDR3aa: CASSGEVGDEQFF
CDR3nt: TGTGCCAGCAGTGGGGAGGTAGGGGATGAGCAGTTCTTC

abundance: many
v_gene: TRBV20-1
j_gene: TRBJ1-1
d_gene: TRBD1
CDR3aa: CSARTGADTEAFF
CDR3nt: TGCAGTGCTAGAACAGGGGCTGATACTGAAGCTTTCTTT

abundance: many
v_gene: TRBV2
j_gene: TRBJ1-5
d_gene: .
CDR3aa: CASGFTIGNQPQHF
CDR3nt: TGTGCCAGCGGCTTCACAATTGGCAATCAGCCCCAGCATTTT

abundance: many
v_gene: TRBV12-3/TRBV12-4
j_gene: TRBJ2-7
d_gene: TRBD2
CDR3aa: CASSSRLAGPLSYEQYF
CDR3nt: TGTGCCAGCAGTTCTCGACTAGCGGGTCCTTTGTCCTACGAGCAGTACTTC

abundance: many
v_gene: TRBV6-6
j_gene: TRBJ2-7
d_gene: .
CDR3aa: CASRPPAGYEQYF
CDR3nt: TGTGCCAGCCGCCCCCCGGCGGGCTACGAGCAGTACTTC

abundance: many
v_gene: TRBV4-1
j_gene: TRBJ1-5
d_gene: .
CDR3aa: CASSQDVGKGPMPQHF
CDR3nt: TGCGCCAGCAGCCAAGATGTAGGAAAGGGTCCTATGCCCCAGCATTTT

abundance: .
v_gene: TRBV7-2
j_gene: TRBJ2-7
d_gene: .
CDR3aa: CASSLYGLEKYF
CDR3nt: TGTGCCAGCAGCTTATACGGGCTTGAGAAGTACTTC

abundance: many
v_gene: TRBV5-1
j_gene: TRBJ1-6
d_gene: .
CDR3aa: CASSLSGNSPLHF
CDR3nt: TGCGCCAGCAGCTTAAGTGGGAATTCACCCCTCCACTTT

abundance: few
v_gene: TRBV11-2
j_gene: TRBJ2-1
d_gene: TRBD1
CDR3aa: CASSFAPGQGPNEQFF
CDR3nt: TGTGCCAGCAGCTTTGCACCGGGACAGGGGCCCAATGAGCAGTTCTTC

abundance: few
v_gene: TRBV20-1
j_gene: TRBJ2-5
d_gene: .
CDR3aa: CSARDAVNGRGTQYF
CDR3nt: TGCAGTGCTAGAGATGCGGTCAACGGCAGAGGGACCCAGTACTTC

abundance: many
v_gene: TRBV20-1
j_gene: TRBJ2-5
d_gene: TRBD2
CDR3aa: CSAGPSGGFQETQYF
CDR3nt: TGCAGTGCTGGGCCTAGCGGGGGATTCCAAGAGACCCAGTACTTC

abundance: many
v_gene: TRBV3-1
j_gene: TRBJ2-5
d_gene: .
CDR3aa: CASSRTGIDQETQYF
CDR3nt: TGTGCCAGCAGCCGCACAGGGATTGACCAAGAGACCCAGTACTTC

abundance: many
v_gene: TRBV12-3/TRBV12-4
j_gene: TRBJ2-7
d_gene: .
CDR3aa: CASAQNYEQYF
CDR3nt: TGTGCCAGCGCGCAGAACTACGAGCAGTACTTC

abundance: many
v_gene: TRBV10-3
j_gene: TRBJ1-5
d_gene: .
CDR3aa: CATAKEPEQPQNF
CDR3nt: TGTGCCACCGCAAAGGAGCCGGAGCAGCCCCAGAATTTT

abundance: many
v_gene: TRBV27
j_gene: TRBJ2-7
d_gene: TRBD1
CDR3aa: CASSPSRGQGREQYF
CDR3nt: TGTGCCAGCAGCCCGAGCAGGGGGCAAGGGCGCGAGCAGTACTTC

abundance: few
v_gene: TRBV5-1
j_gene: TRBJ2-3
d_gene: .
CDR3aa: CASSLVAATDTQYF
CDR3nt: TGCGCCAGCAGCTTGGTAGCAGCCACAGATACGCAGTATTTT

abundance: many
v_gene: TRBV4-1
j_gene: TRBJ2-2
d_gene: TRBD2
CDR3aa: CASSQGHSGGFGELFF
CDR3nt: TGCGCCAGCAGCCAAGGTCATAGCGGGGGCTTCGGGGAGCTGTTTTTT

abundance: many
v_gene: TRBV9
j_gene: TRBJ2-7
d_gene: .
CDR3aa: CASSANQNRDEQYF
CDR3nt: TGTGCCAGCAGCGCCAACCAGAACAGAGACGAGCAGTACTTC

abundance: many
v_gene: TRBV10-2
j_gene: TRBJ2-5
d_gene: .
CDR3aa: CASREYKETQYF
CDR3nt: TGCGCCAGCAGAGAATATAAAGAGACCCAGTACTTC

abundance: many
v_gene: TRBV25-1
j_gene: TRBJ1-1
d_gene: .
CDR3aa: CASPSGQGPRVTEAFF
CDR3nt: TGTGCCAGCCCCTCAGGGCAGGGACCTAGGGTCACTGAAGCTTTCTTT

abundance: many
v_gene: TRBV7-3
j_gene: TRBJ2-1
d_gene: .
CDR3aa: CASSFSEYNEQFF
CDR3nt: TGTGCCAGCAGCTTCTCGGAGTACAATGAGCAGTTCTTC

abundance: many
v_gene: TRBV28
j_gene: TRBJ1-5
d_gene: .
CDR3aa: CASTPGGLGQPQHF
CDR3nt: TGTGCCAGCACCCCGGGAGGGTTGGGCCAGCCCCAGCATTTT

abundance: .
v_gene: TRBV18
j_gene: TRBJ2-7
d_gene: .
CDR3aa: CASSPEWGDYEQYF
CDR3nt: TGTGCCAGCTCACCAGAGTGGGGGGATTACGAGCAGTACTTC

abundance: many
v_gene: TRBV6-5
j_gene: TRBJ2-7
d_gene: .
CDR3aa: CASSYSSGPTYEQYF
CDR3nt: TGTGCCAGCAGTTACTCCAGCGGGCCTACCTACGAGCAGTACTTC

abundance: many
v_gene: TRBV10-3
j_gene: TRBJ1-2
d_gene: .
CDR3aa: CAISESSGASNYGYTF
CDR3nt: TGTGCCATCAGTGAGTCGTCCGGGGCTTCTAACTATGGCTACACCTTC

abundance: few
v_gene: TRBV9
j_gene: TRBJ2-7
d_gene: .
CDR3aa: CASSLTRGTYEQYF
CDR3nt: TGTGCCAGCAGCCTAACTAGAGGTACCTACGAGCAGTACTTC

abundance: many
v_gene: TRBV10-3
j_gene: TRBJ2-7
d_gene: TRBD1
CDR3aa: CAISESPGTGSGEQYF
CDR3nt: TGTGCCATCAGTGAGTCGCCTGGGACAGGTTCGGGCGAGCAGTACTTC

abundance: many
v_gene: TRBV5-4
j_gene: TRBJ1-1
d_gene: .
CDR3aa: CASSLDFRQGNTEAFF
CDR3nt: TGTGCCAGCAGCTTGGATTTCCGGCAGGGCAACACTGAAGCTTTCTTT

abundance: many
v_gene: TRBV5-1
j_gene: TRBJ2-7
d_gene: TRBD1
CDR3aa: CASSRDRGHEQYF
CDR3nt: TGCGCCAGCAGTCGGGACAGGGGGCACGAGCAGTACTTC

abundance: many
v_gene: TRBV6-5
j_gene: TRBJ2-5
d_gene: TRBD1
CDR3aa: CASSYGTGKETQYF
CDR3nt: TGTGCCAGCAGTTACGGGACAGGGAAAGAGACCCAGTACTTC

abundance: many
v_gene: TRBV20-1
j_gene: TRBJ2-1
d_gene: TRBD2
CDR3aa: CSARRLAGGTVEQFF
CDR3nt: TGCAGTGCTAGAAGACTAGCGGGGGGGACGGTTGAGCAGTTCTTC

abundance: .
v_gene: TRBV5-1
j_gene: TRBJ1-1
d_gene: .
CDR3aa: CASSSPGQTNTEAFF
CDR3nt: TGCGCCAGCAGCTCCCCGGGACAAACGAACACTGAAGCTTTCTTT

abundance: many
v_gene: TRBV5-1
j_gene: TRBJ2-3
d_gene: .
CDR3aa: CASSLVGVEDTQYF
CDR3nt: TGCGCCAGCAGCTTGGTCGGGGTTGAGGATACGCAGTATTTT

abundance: .
v_gene: TRBV5-1
j_gene: TRBJ2-1
d_gene: TRBD2
CDR3aa: CASSLDGGALDEQFF
CDR3nt: TGCGCCAGCAGTTTGGACGGGGGGGCCCTCGATGAGCAGTTCTTC

abundance: many
v_gene: TRBV3-1
j_gene: TRBJ1-1
d_gene: .
CDR3aa: CASSQEPGAGDTEAFF
CDR3nt: TGTGCCAGCAGCCAAGAACCAGGGGCAGGGGACACTGAAGCTTTCTTT

abundance: .
v_gene: TRBV20-1
j_gene: TRBJ2-5
d_gene: .
CDR3aa: CSAVSPGKGRETQYF
CDR3nt: TGCAGTGCTGTGAGCCCGGGAAAGGGGAGAGAGACCCAGTACTTC

abundance: many
v_gene: TRBV29-1
j_gene: TRBJ1-2
d_gene: .
CDR3aa: CSVVQGYGYTF
CDR3nt: TGCAGCGTTGTGCAGGGCTATGGCTACACCTTC

abundance: many
v_gene: TRBV5-5
j_gene: TRBJ1-1
d_gene: .
CDR3aa: CASSPPMTGNTEAFF
CDR3nt: TGTGCCAGCAGCCCACCAATGACAGGGAACACTGAAGCTTTCTTT

abundance: many
v_gene: TRBV5-1
j_gene: TRBJ2-5
d_gene: .
CDR3aa: CASSLARPGETQYF
CDR3nt: TGCGCCAGCAGCTTGGCGAGGCCAGGAGAGACCCAGTACTTC

abundance: many
v_gene: TRBV7-8
j_gene: TRBJ1-3
d_gene: .
CDR3aa: CASSPRGISGNTIYF
CDR3nt: TGTGCCAGCAGCCCAAGAGGGATCTCTGGAAACACCATATATTTT

abundance: many
v_gene: TRBV10-3
j_gene: TRBJ1-1
d_gene: .
CDR3aa: CAIRIRGLRDEAFF
CDR3nt: TGTGCCATCAGGATCCGGGGCCTTAGGGATGAAGCTTTCTTT

abundance: many
v_gene: TRBV11-2
j_gene: TRBJ2-1
d_gene: .
CDR3aa: CASSSDSTYNEQFF
CDR3nt: TGTGCCAGCAGCTCGGACAGTACCTACAATGAGCAGTTCTTC

abundance: many
v_gene: TRBV20-1
j_gene: TRBJ1-1
d_gene: .
CDR3aa: CSARDSGVWAEAFF
CDR3nt: TGCAGTGCTAGAGATTCTGGGGTTTGGGCTGAAGCTTTCTTT

abundance: many
v_gene: TRBV6-5
j_gene: TRBJ2-5
d_gene: .
CDR3aa: CASSPGPEGGTQYF
CDR3nt: TGTGCCAGCAGCCCAGGGCCGGAGGGTGGGACCCAGTACTTC

abundance: many
v_gene: TRBV7-6
j_gene: TRBJ2-1
d_gene: .
CDR3aa: CASSLGQGEYNEQFF
CDR3nt: TGTGCCAGCAGCTTAGGGCAGGGAGAATACAATGAGCAGTTCTTC

abundance: many
v_gene: TRBV20-1
j_gene: TRBJ2-3
d_gene: TRBD2
CDR3aa: CSARDTSGGRTDTQYF
CDR3nt: TGCAGTGCTAGAGATACTAGCGGGGGGCGCACAGATACGCAGTATTTT

abundance: many
v_gene: TRBV20-1
j_gene: TRBJ2-1
d_gene: TRBD1
CDR3aa: CSARGLRTGRYNEQFF
CDR3nt: TGCAGTGCTAGGGGGCTTAGGACAGGGCGCTACAATGAGCAGTTCTTC

abundance: many
v_gene: TRBV5-1
j_gene: TRBJ2-5
d_gene: TRBD1
CDR3aa: CASSEGRGLETQYF
CDR3nt: TGCGCCAGCAGCGAAGGCAGGGGGTTGGAGACCCAGTACTTC